A selection of T cell receptor beta chains follows, all from one sample in a study of blood T cell repertoires in COVID-19. The assay was immunoSEQ multiplex PCR, and TCRdb's table has in-frame clones only and misses some. The table records about 32,000 clones, approximately 90% of them present only once. Specimen: peripheral blood. The receptors were sampled from a man between 60 and 70 years old with acute or convalescent COVID-19. CDR3s include the opening cysteine and the closing phenylalanine or tryptophan. The order of the fields is V gene, D gene, clone size, J gene, CDR3 DNA, CDR3 protein. D genes are given only for firm matches. Clone size, where shown, is once, few, many, or a class for clones that have expanded.

v_call: TRBV4-3
d_call: TRBD2
clone_size: .
j_call: TRBJ2-1
cdr3_nt: TGCGCCAGCAGCCAAGATCTGACTAGCGGGAGTTTAGTCAATGAGCAGTTCTTC
cdr3_aa: CASSQDLTSGSLVNEQFF

v_call: TRBV2
d_call: .
clone_size: .
j_call: TRBJ1-2
cdr3_nt: TGTGCCAGCAGTGAGGGGACATCTAACTATGGCTACACCTTC
cdr3_aa: CASSEGTSNYGYTF

v_call: TRBV7-3
d_call: .
clone_size: .
j_call: TRBJ1-4
cdr3_nt: TGTGCCAGCAGCTTAAAAGACAGAAGGGAAAAACTGTTTTTT
cdr3_aa: CASSLKDRREKLFF

v_call: TRBV7-2
d_call: TRBD2
clone_size: .
j_call: TRBJ2-5
cdr3_nt: TGTGCCAGCAGCCCCCTGGGCGGGAGGGAGACCCAGTACTTC
cdr3_aa: CASSPLGGRETQYF

v_call: TRBV15
d_call: TRBD2
clone_size: once
j_call: TRBJ2-3
cdr3_nt: TGTGCCACCAGATCCGGAGCGGGAGGGCGAGATACGCAGTATTTT
cdr3_aa: CATRSGAGGRDTQYF

v_call: TRBV7-9
d_call: TRBD2
clone_size: once
j_call: TRBJ2-1
cdr3_nt: TGTGCCAGCAGCTCGGGACTAGCGGAGCCGAATGAGCAGTTCTTC
cdr3_aa: CASSSGLAEPNEQFF

v_call: TRBV19
d_call: .
clone_size: .
j_call: TRBJ1-2
cdr3_nt: TGTGCCAGTAGTGTACACACAGGGCTTGATGGCTACACCTTC
cdr3_aa: CASSVHTGLDGYTF

v_call: TRBV24-1
d_call: .
clone_size: .
j_call: TRBJ2-2
cdr3_nt: TGTGCCACCAGTGTCCCGACTGGAAACACCGGGGAGCTGTTTTTT
cdr3_aa: CATSVPTGNTGELFF

v_call: TRBV5-4
d_call: .
clone_size: .
j_call: TRBJ2-5
cdr3_nt: TGTGCCAGCAGCTTACGGAGTGGGACCCAGTACTTC
cdr3_aa: CASSLRSGTQYF

v_call: TRBV7-3
d_call: .
clone_size: .
j_call: TRBJ2-5
cdr3_nt: TGTGCCAGCAGCTCTGGACAGATCCAAGAGACCCAGTACTTC
cdr3_aa: CASSSGQIQETQYF

v_call: TRBV24-1
d_call: .
clone_size: .
j_call: TRBJ1-3
cdr3_nt: TGTGCCACCAGTGACTCCTATCCTGGAAACACCATATATTTT
cdr3_aa: CATSDSYPGNTIYF

v_call: TRBV7-9
d_call: .
clone_size: .
j_call: TRBJ1-3
cdr3_nt: TGTGCCAGCAGCTTAGACTCGAGTCTAAACACCATATATTTT
cdr3_aa: CASSLDSSLNTIYF

v_call: TRBV6-5
d_call: TRBD2
clone_size: .
j_call: TRBJ2-1
cdr3_nt: TGTGCCAGCAGCCTAGCGGGGGCGGGTTTCAATGAGCAGTTCTTC
cdr3_aa: CASSLAGAGFNEQFF

v_call: TRBV30
d_call: .
clone_size: .
j_call: TRBJ1-1
cdr3_nt: TGTGCCTGGAGCGATAGCCCTGAGGGCACTGAAGCTTTCTTT
cdr3_aa: CAWSDSPEGTEAFF

v_call: TRBV29-1
d_call: .
clone_size: .
j_call: TRBJ1-4
cdr3_nt: TGCAGCGTTCAGAGGGCGATGAGAGAAAAACTGTTTTTT
cdr3_aa: CSVQRAMREKLFF

v_call: TRBV5-5
d_call: TRBD2
clone_size: .
j_call: TRBJ2-1
cdr3_nt: TGTGCCACCCAGGTAAGGGGCGGGAGAGGATACAATGAGCAGTTCTTC
cdr3_aa: CATQVRGGRGYNEQFF

v_call: TRBV5-6
d_call: TRBD1
clone_size: .
j_call: TRBJ2-3
cdr3_nt: TGTGCCAGCAGCTTGGTCAGGGGGTCGGGCACAGATACGCAGTATTTT
cdr3_aa: CASSLVRGSGTDTQYF

v_call: TRBV5-1
d_call: TRBD2
clone_size: .
j_call: TRBJ2-5
cdr3_nt: TGCGCCAGCAGCTTGGCTAGCGGGAGGGCCTGGGAGACCCAGTACTTC
cdr3_aa: CASSLASGRAWETQYF

v_call: TRBV2
d_call: .
clone_size: .
j_call: TRBJ2-2
cdr3_nt: TGTGCCAGCAGGGTACAGGGTGCGAACACCGGGGAGCTGTTTTTT
cdr3_aa: CASRVQGANTGELFF

v_call: TRBV28
d_call: .
clone_size: .
j_call: TRBJ2-7
cdr3_nt: TGTGCCAGCAGTTCCCACAGGGTTCCCTACGAGCAGTACTTC
cdr3_aa: CASSSHRVPYEQYF

v_call: TRBV7-2
d_call: .
clone_size: few
j_call: TRBJ1-5
cdr3_nt: TGTGCCAGCAGCCGGGGAGGGTATGGTCAGCCCCAGCATTTT
cdr3_aa: CASSRGGYGQPQHF

v_call: TRBV5-1
d_call: .
clone_size: .
j_call: TRBJ2-1
cdr3_nt: TGCGCCAGCAGCCGGGTAGGTAACAATGAGCAGTTCTTC
cdr3_aa: CASSRVGNNEQFF

v_call: TRBV6-5
d_call: TRBD1
clone_size: few
j_call: TRBJ1-2
cdr3_nt: TGTGCCAGCAGTTACTCGCGGCAGGGGGCGGGCTACACCTTC
cdr3_aa: CASSYSRQGAGYTF

v_call: TRBV5-1
d_call: .
clone_size: few
j_call: TRBJ1-1
cdr3_nt: TGCGCCAGCAGTTCACAGGGCATGAACACTGAAGCTTTCTTT
cdr3_aa: CASSSQGMNTEAFF

v_call: TRBV4-3
d_call: .
clone_size: .
j_call: TRBJ1-1
cdr3_nt: TGCGCCAGCAGCCAAGGGGGCTATATCCAGGGGGCTTTCTTT
cdr3_aa: CASSQGGYIQGAFF

v_call: TRBV6-1
d_call: TRBD1
clone_size: .
j_call: TRBJ1-2
cdr3_nt: TGTGCCAGCAGTGAATGGGACAGAACCTTAGGGGGTGGCTACACCTTC
cdr3_aa: CASSEWDRTLGGGYTF

v_call: TRBV7-6
d_call: .
clone_size: .
j_call: TRBJ2-3
cdr3_nt: TGTGCCAGCAGCCGAGTCCTAACCTATTCTAGCACAGATACGCAGTATTTT
cdr3_aa: CASSRVLTYSSTDTQYF

v_call: TRBV19
d_call: TRBD1
clone_size: .
j_call: TRBJ1-5
cdr3_nt: TGTGCCAGTAGCGGGACAGGGGCGCAGCCCCAGCATTTT
cdr3_aa: CASSGTGAQPQHF

v_call: TRBV19
d_call: TRBD1
clone_size: .
j_call: TRBJ1-5
cdr3_nt: TGTGCCAGTAGTTCGCAGGGGGCTCAGCCCCAGCATTTT
cdr3_aa: CASSSQGAQPQHF

v_call: TRBV11-3
d_call: .
clone_size: .
j_call: TRBJ1-3
cdr3_nt: TGTGCCAGCAGCTTCCTCAGTTACCCCACCTCTGGAAACACCATATATTTT
cdr3_aa: CASSFLSYPTSGNTIYF

v_call: TRBV4-1
d_call: .
clone_size: few
j_call: TRBJ2-1
cdr3_nt: TGCGCCAGCAGCCAGGCCAGGGGTTGGAGCTCCTACAATGAGCAGTTCTTC
cdr3_aa: CASSQARGWSSYNEQFF

v_call: TRBV10-3
d_call: .
clone_size: once
j_call: TRBJ2-5
cdr3_nt: TGTGCCATCAGTACGCCCGGGGAGACCCAGTACTTC
cdr3_aa: CAISTPGETQYF

v_call: TRBV2
d_call: TRBD1
clone_size: .
j_call: TRBJ1-1
cdr3_nt: TGTGCCAGACAGGGGGAGAACACTGAAGCTTTCTTT
cdr3_aa: CARQGENTEAFF

v_call: TRBV30
d_call: .
clone_size: .
j_call: TRBJ1-6
cdr3_nt: TGTGCCTGGAGTGTACCAGGGTTTTCACCCCTCCACTTT
cdr3_aa: CAWSVPGFSPLHF

v_call: TRBV4-1
d_call: TRBD1
clone_size: .
j_call: TRBJ2-5
cdr3_nt: TGCGCCAGCAGCCAAGGGGGTAGAACCGGGACAGGGGAAGAGACCCAGTACTTC
cdr3_aa: CASSQGGRTGTGEETQYF

v_call: TRBV14
d_call: .
clone_size: .
j_call: TRBJ2-7
cdr3_nt: TGTGCCAGCAGCCGCAACAATTTCTACGAGCAGTACTTC
cdr3_aa: CASSRNNFYEQYF

v_call: TRBV3-1/TRBV3-2
d_call: .
clone_size: .
j_call: TRBJ2-7
cdr3_nt: TGTGCCAGCAGCAGGGGTAGACTGGACGAGCAGTACTTC
cdr3_aa: CASSRGRLDEQYF

v_call: TRBV10-3
d_call: TRBD2
clone_size: few
j_call: TRBJ2-1
cdr3_nt: TGTGCCATCAGTGAGTCGAAGGGGGGGACTAGCGGGGTTCACTACAATGAGCAGTTCTTC
cdr3_aa: CAISESKGGTSGVHYNEQFF

v_call: TRBV5-1
d_call: TRBD1
clone_size: .
j_call: TRBJ2-5
cdr3_nt: TGCGCCAGCAGCCGGGGACAGGCGCCACAAGAGACCCAGTACTTC
cdr3_aa: CASSRGQAPQETQYF

v_call: TRBV2
d_call: .
clone_size: .
j_call: TRBJ2-2
cdr3_nt: TGTGCCAGCAGTGGTTCTTCCGCGAACACCGGGGAGCTGTTTTTT
cdr3_aa: CASSGSSANTGELFF

v_call: TRBV11-1
d_call: .
clone_size: .
j_call: TRBJ2-6
cdr3_nt: TGTGCCAGCAGTTTCCAAACTGGGGCCAACGTCCTGACTTTC
cdr3_aa: CASSFQTGANVLTF

v_call: TRBV7-8
d_call: TRBD1
clone_size: once
j_call: TRBJ2-3
cdr3_nt: TGTGCCAGCAGCTTAGACCAGGGGGCAGATACGCAGTATTTT
cdr3_aa: CASSLDQGADTQYF

v_call: TRBV11-3
d_call: TRBD2
clone_size: .
j_call: TRBJ2-5
cdr3_nt: TGTGCCAGCAGCGCCGGACTAGCGGGAGTGGAGACCCAGTACTTC
cdr3_aa: CASSAGLAGVETQYF

v_call: TRBV5-1
d_call: .
clone_size: once
j_call: TRBJ2-3
cdr3_nt: TGCGCCAGCAGCTTCCCTTCAGGGGGCACAGATACGCAGTATTTT
cdr3_aa: CASSFPSGGTDTQYF

v_call: TRBV7-3
d_call: TRBD2
clone_size: .
j_call: TRBJ2-5
cdr3_nt: TGTGCCAGCAGCCCGCACCCGGGACTAGCGGGAGGCACAGAGACCCAGTACTTC
cdr3_aa: CASSPHPGLAGGTETQYF

v_call: TRBV7-2
d_call: TRBD1
clone_size: .
j_call: TRBJ2-6
cdr3_nt: TGTGCCAGCAGCCACCAGACAGGGGGCGCTGGGGCCAACGTCCTGACTTTC
cdr3_aa: CASSHQTGGAGANVLTF

v_call: TRBV7-6
d_call: TRBD1
clone_size: .
j_call: TRBJ2-5
cdr3_nt: TGTGCCAGCAGCCAGTGGGACAGGCGGGAGACCCAGTACTTC
cdr3_aa: CASSQWDRRETQYF

v_call: TRBV11-2
d_call: TRBD1
clone_size: .
j_call: TRBJ2-1
cdr3_nt: TGTGCCAGCAGCCCGGGACAGGCCATTCCACCAGGGTTCTTC
cdr3_aa: CASSPGQAIPPGFF

v_call: TRBV3-1/TRBV3-2
d_call: TRBD1
clone_size: .
j_call: TRBJ1-3
cdr3_nt: TGTGCCAGCAGCCAAGATGGGGACAGGGGTCGATTTTTAAACACCATATATTTT
cdr3_aa: CASSQDGDRGRFLNTIYF

v_call: TRBV6-5
d_call: TRBD1
clone_size: .
j_call: TRBJ1-5
cdr3_nt: TGTGCCAGCAGAAAGGGACAGGGGAATCAGCCCCAGCATTTT
cdr3_aa: CASRKGQGNQPQHF

v_call: TRBV28
d_call: TRBD1
clone_size: once
j_call: TRBJ1-2
cdr3_nt: TGTGCCAGCAGTGCTGTCCCGGGACAGGAGTATGGCTACACCTTC
cdr3_aa: CASSAVPGQEYGYTF

v_call: TRBV29-1
d_call: .
clone_size: .
j_call: TRBJ2-1
cdr3_nt: TGCAGCGTACCAGGACAGAAGCTCTTAGATGAGCAGTTCTTC
cdr3_aa: CSVPGQKLLDEQFF

v_call: TRBV11-1
d_call: .
clone_size: few
j_call: TRBJ2-3
cdr3_nt: TGTGCCAGCAGCCGCGGCGGACAATCCACAGATACGCAGTATTTT
cdr3_aa: CASSRGGQSTDTQYF

v_call: TRBV6-6
d_call: TRBD2
clone_size: few
j_call: TRBJ2-5
cdr3_nt: TGTGCCAGCAGGTATAGCGGGAGCCAAGAGACCCAGTACTTC
cdr3_aa: CASRYSGSQETQYF